The present T cell receptor beta chain was sequenced within a study of blood T cell repertoires in COVID-19. In the study overall: COVID-19 samples from acute and convalescent phases originated in the United States, Italy and Spain.

This CDR3 spans 17 amino acids. The germline CDR1 and CDR2 sequences are KGHSH and LQKENI. Unmatched junction bases numbered 8, after V lost 0 bases and J lost 1 base. Original handling: Reference gene primer amplification yielded estimated nucleated cell counts. Generated by immunoSEQ multiplex PCR, the TCRdb table keeps only in-frame clones and is missing some. V, J and clone size derive from that table, while D and trimming were established from the DNA sequence. Of roughly 180,000 clones in the sample, around 82% were seen once. Participants reported their clinical history, and cohort assignment relied on those reports.

The rearrangement joins TRBV18 to TRBJ1-1; 7 bases line up with TRBD1. The clonotype comes from a woman aged 50 to 65 in a cohort exposed to, infected with or recovered from COVID-19 (not recorded which). The source material was PBMCs or T cells enriched from blood (not recorded which). Here the CDR3 DNA reads TGTGCCAGCTCACCACCGCCGGCAGGGGGGACGAACACTGAAGCTTTCTTT. Translated, it gives CASSPPPAGGTNTEAFF.